This T cell receptor (beta chain) comes out of a study of control samples from healthy donors and cancer patients. Clones were read by immunoSEQ multiplex PCR, and TCRdb kept only the in-frame ones, dropping some. In the table there are about 93,000 clones, about nine tenths of which are singletons. The CDR3 has 17 residues. With V trimmed by 0 bases and J by 4 bases, 8 bases remained unmatched. CDR1 is SGHRS and CDR2 is YFSETQ in the germline V gene. V is TRBV5-1 and J is TRBJ1-1, with 11 bases fitting TRBD1. The receptor was isolated from a woman aged 70-85 years in good health. Sequences were obtained from blood. The CDR3 sequence: CASSLDPGQGAGTEAFF. The CDR3 region has the DNA TGCGCCAGCAGCTTGGATCCCGGACAGGGGGCGGGCACTGAAGCTTTCTTT.